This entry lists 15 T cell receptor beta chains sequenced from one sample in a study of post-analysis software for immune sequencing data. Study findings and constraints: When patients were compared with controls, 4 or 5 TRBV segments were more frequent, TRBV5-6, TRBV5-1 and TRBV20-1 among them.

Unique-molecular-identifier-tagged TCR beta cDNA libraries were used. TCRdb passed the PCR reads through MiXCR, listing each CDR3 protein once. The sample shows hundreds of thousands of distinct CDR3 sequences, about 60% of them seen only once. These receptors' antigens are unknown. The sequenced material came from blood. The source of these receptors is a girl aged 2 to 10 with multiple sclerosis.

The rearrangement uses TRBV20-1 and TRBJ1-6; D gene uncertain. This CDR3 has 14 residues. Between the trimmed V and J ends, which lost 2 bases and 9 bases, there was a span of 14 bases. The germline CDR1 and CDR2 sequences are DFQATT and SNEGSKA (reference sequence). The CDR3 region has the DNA TGCAGTGCTAGACCCTCAGTATCAGGTTCACCCCTCCACTTT. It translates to CSARPSVSGSPLHF.

The CDR3, as DNA: TGTGCCAGCAGCGGTACTAGTACTATCGAGCAGTTCTTC. Translation gives CASSGTSTIEQFF. The chain joins TRBV7-2 to TRBJ2-1; D is perhaps TRBD2 (5 bases). Germline V lookup: CDR1 SGHTA, CDR2 FQGNSA. The CDR3 loop spans 13 amino acids. Trimming took off 5 bases at V and 10 bases at J, with 15 bases between the two ends.

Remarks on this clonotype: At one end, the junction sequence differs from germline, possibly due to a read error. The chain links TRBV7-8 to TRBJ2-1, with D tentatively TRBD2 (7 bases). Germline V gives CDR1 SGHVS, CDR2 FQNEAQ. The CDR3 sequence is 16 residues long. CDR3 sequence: CVSSLGGGSRYNEQFF. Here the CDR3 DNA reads TGTGTCAGCAGCTTAGGGGGGGGTTCCCGATACAATGAGCAGTTCTTC.

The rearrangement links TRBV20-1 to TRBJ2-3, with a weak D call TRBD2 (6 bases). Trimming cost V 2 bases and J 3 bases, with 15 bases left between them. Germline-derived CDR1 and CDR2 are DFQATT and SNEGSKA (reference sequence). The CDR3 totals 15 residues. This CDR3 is CSARSLGGTTDTQYF. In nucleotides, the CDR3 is TGCAGTGCTAGATCCCTGGGGGGTACAACAGATACGCAGTATTTT.

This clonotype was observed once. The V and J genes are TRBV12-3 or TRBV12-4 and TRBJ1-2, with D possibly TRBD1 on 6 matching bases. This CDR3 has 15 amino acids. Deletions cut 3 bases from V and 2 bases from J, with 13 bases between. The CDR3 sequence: CASSLGADVNYGYTF. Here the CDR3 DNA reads TGTGCCAGCAGTTTGGGGGCCGACGTAAACTATGGCTACACCTTC.

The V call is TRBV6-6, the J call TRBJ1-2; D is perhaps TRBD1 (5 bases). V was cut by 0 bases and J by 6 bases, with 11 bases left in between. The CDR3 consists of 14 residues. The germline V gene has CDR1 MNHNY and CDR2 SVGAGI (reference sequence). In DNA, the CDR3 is TGTGCCAGCAGTTACTCCCCTGGGGGTGATGGCTACACCTTC. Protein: CASSYSPGGDGYTF.

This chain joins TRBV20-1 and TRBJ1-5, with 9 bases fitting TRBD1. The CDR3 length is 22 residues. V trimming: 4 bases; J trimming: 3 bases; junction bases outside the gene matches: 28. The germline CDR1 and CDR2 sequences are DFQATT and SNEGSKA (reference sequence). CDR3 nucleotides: TGCAGTGCTAATAGCGGGACAGGGAAGTTGGGCACCATTACACAGCACAATCAGCCCCAGCATTTT. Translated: CSANSGTGKLGTITQHNQPQHF.

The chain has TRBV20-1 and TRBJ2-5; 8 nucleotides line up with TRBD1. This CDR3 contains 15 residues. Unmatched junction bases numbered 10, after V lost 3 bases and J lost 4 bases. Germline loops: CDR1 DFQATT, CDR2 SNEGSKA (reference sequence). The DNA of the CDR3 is TGCAGTGCTAGCCTCCGGGACAGGCGGACAGAGACCCAGTACTTC. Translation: CSASLRDRRTETQYF.

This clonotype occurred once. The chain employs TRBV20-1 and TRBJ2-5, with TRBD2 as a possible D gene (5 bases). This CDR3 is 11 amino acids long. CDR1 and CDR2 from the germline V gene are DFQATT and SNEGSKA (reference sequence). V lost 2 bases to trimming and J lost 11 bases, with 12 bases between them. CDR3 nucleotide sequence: TGCAGTGCTAGACGAGGGCAGCGGCAGTACTTC. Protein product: CSARRGQRQYF.

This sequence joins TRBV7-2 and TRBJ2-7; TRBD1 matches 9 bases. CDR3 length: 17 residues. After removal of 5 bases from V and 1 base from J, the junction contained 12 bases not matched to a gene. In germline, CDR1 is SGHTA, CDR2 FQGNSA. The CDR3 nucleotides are TGTGCCAGCAGCCCAGGATCGTACAGGGGGCTATCCTACGAGCAGTACTTC. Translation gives CASSPGSYRGLSYEQYF.

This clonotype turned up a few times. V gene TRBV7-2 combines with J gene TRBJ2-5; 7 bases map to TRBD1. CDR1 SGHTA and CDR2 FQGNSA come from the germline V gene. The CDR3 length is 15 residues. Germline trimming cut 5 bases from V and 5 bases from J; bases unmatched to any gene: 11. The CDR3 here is CASSAMDRLGETQYF. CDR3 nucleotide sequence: TGTGCCAGCAGCGCGATGGACAGGCTCGGGGAGACCCAGTACTTC.

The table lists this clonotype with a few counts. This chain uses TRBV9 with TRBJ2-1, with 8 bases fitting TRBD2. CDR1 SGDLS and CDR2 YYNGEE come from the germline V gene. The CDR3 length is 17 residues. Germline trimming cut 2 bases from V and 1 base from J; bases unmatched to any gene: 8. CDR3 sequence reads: CASSVSKRESSYNEQFF. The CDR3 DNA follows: TGTGCCAGCAGCGTTTCAAAGCGGGAGTCTTCCTACAATGAGCAGTTCTTC.

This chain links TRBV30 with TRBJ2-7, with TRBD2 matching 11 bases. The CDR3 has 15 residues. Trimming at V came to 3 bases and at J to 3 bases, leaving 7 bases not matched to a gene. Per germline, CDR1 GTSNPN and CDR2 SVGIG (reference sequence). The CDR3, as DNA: TGTGCCTGGAGAGTTGGGACTAGCGGTTTCTACGAGCAGTACTTC. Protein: CAWRVGTSGFYEQYF.

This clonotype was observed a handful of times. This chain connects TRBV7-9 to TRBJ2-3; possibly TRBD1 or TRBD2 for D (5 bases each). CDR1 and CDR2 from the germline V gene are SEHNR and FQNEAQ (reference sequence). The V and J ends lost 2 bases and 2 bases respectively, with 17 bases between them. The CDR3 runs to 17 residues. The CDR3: CASSLYSSGRYTDTQYF. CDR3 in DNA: TGTGCCAGCAGCTTATATTCCTCGGGACGATACACAGATACGCAGTATTTT.

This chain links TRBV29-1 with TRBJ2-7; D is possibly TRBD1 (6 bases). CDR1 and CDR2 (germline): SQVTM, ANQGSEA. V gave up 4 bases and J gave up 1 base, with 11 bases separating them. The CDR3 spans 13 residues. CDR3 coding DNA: TGCAGCGTTGTGGTCAGGGGTTCCTACGAGCAGTACTTC. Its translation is CSVVVRGSYEQYF.